Presented here are 30 T cell receptor beta chains from one specimen sequenced in a study of T cell responses to AZD1222 COVID-19 vaccine. Data came from immunoSEQ multiplex PCR; TCRdb stores just in-frame clones and leaves some out. Among approximately 140,000 clones listed, around 90% were seen once. Sequenced here: peripheral blood, sampled 28 days after the second dose of the MenACWY control vaccine. These receptors were obtained from an adult who received the MenACWY meningococcal vaccine as a control.

The rearrangement joins TRBV7-2 to TRBJ2-1; TRBD2 might be the D (6 bases). Trimming left V 1 base short and J 2 bases short, with 18 bases between. Germline CDR1 SGHTA, CDR2 FQGNSA. The CDR3 is 18 residues long. The CDR3 sequence: CASSLVIGGTGTYNEQFF. CDR3 in DNA: TGTGCCAGCAGCTTAGTTATTGGAGGGACGGGAACCTACAATGAGCAGTTCTTC.

V is TRBV25-1 and J is TRBJ2-7; D gene ambiguous. V gave up 3 bases and J gave up 8 bases, with 14 bases separating them. Germline V gene data show CDR1 as MGHDK and CDR2 as SYGVNS. The CDR3 has 13 residues. DNA of the CDR3: TGTGCCAGCAGTGATAATCTCGGAGAAAAGCAGTACTTC. Residues: CASSDNLGEKQYF.

V is TRBV24-1 and J is TRBJ2-5, with D hard to call. Trimming took off 5 bases at V and 5 bases at J, with 8 bases between the two ends. The CDR3 is 12 amino acids. Germline CDR1 and CDR2: KGHDR and SFDVKD. CDR3 region: CATSGPVETQYF. For the CDR3, the DNA is TGTGCCACCAGTGGGCCGGTGGAGACCCAGTACTTC.

The rearrangement joins TRBV27 to TRBJ2-1; a possible D gene is TRBD1 (6 bases). V was trimmed by 11 bases and J by 3 bases, leaving 14 bases between them. The germline V gene encodes CDR1 MNHEY and CDR2 SMNVEV (reference sequence). CDR3 length equals 13 residues. The CDR3 here is CAVRDKDYNEQFF. The CDR3 DNA follows: TGTGCCGTCCGGGACAAGGACTACAATGAGCAGTTCTTC.

J is TRBJ2-6 and V is TRBV7-2; 9 nucleotides agree with TRBD1. This CDR3 region has 17 residues. The V gene end was trimmed by 0 bases and the J gene end by 3 bases; junction bases not matched to a gene: 3. CDR1 is SGHTA, CDR2 FQGNSA, per germline. CDR3 sequence (DNA): TGTGCCAGCAGCTTAGCGGGACAGGGTAGTGGGGCCAACGTCCTGACTTTC. Protein: CASSLAGQGSGANVLTF. Filled out from reference TRBV7-2 and TRBJ2-6, the complete variable domain reads GAGVSQSPSNKVTEKGKDVELRCDPISGHTALYWYRQSLGQGLEFLIYFQGNSAPDKSGLPSDRFSAERTGGSVSTLTIQRTQQEDSAVYLCASSLAGQGSGANVLTFGAGSRLTVL.

V is TRBV5-6 and J is TRBJ2-3, with D hard to call. The CDR3 covers 11 residues. With 2 bases removed from V and 3 bases from J, the gap between germline ends came to 1 base. Per germline, CDR1 SGHDT and CDR2 YYEEEE. The CDR3 region is CASSFTDTQYF. The CDR3, as DNA: TGTGCCAGCAGCTTTACAGATACGCAGTATTTT.

The V gene is TRBV9, the J gene TRBJ1-1, with a tentative D call TRBD1 (5 bases). The germline V and J ends were trimmed by 0 bases and 4 bases, with 13 bases remaining between them. CDR1 SGDLS and CDR2 YYNGEE come from the germline V gene. This CDR3 is built from 15 residues. CDR3 bases: TGTGCCAGCAGCGTAGAAGGGGAAGAGGGCACTGAAGCTTTCTTT. It encodes CASSVEGEEGTEAFF.

The chain employs TRBV2 and TRBJ1-5, with D maybe TRBD1 (5 bases). The CDR3 extends over 15 amino acids. With 3 bases removed from V and 6 bases from J, the gap between germline ends came to 15 bases. CDR1 is SNHLY and CDR2 is FYNNEI in the germline V gene. The chain's CDR3 is CASSEGIGGSQPQHF. The CDR3 region has the DNA TGTGCCAGCAGTGAGGGGATCGGGGGGAGTCAGCCCCAGCATTTT.

The V call is TRBV4-1, the J call TRBJ2-7; tentative D call: TRBD2 (5 bases). Trimming left V 0 bases short and J 6 bases short, with 6 bases between. CDR3 length: 12 residues. Germline CDR1 MGHRA, CDR2 YSYEKL. The CDR3 is CASSQDEGEQYF. DNA for the CDR3: TGCGCCAGCAGCCAAGATGAGGGCGAGCAGTACTTC.

This rearrangement joins TRBV5-6 to TRBJ2-7; 7 bases are shared with TRBD1. J gave up 5 bases and V 4 bases, and 6 bases lay outside the gene matches. The CDR3 totals 13 residues. Germline CDR1 and CDR2: SGHDT and YYEEEE. CDR3 nucleotides: TGTGCCAGCAGCCCATGGACAGGAAACGAGCAGTACTTC. It specifies CASSPWTGNEQYF.

The rearrangement links TRBV10-3 to TRBJ2-2; TRBD2 aligns across 8 bases. Unmatched junction bases numbered 8, after V lost 8 bases and J lost 6 bases. The CDR3 spans 14 residues. Germline V gene data show CDR1 as ENHRY and CDR2 as SYGVKD. CDR3 bases: TGTGCCATCCGGGACCGCGGGGGGTCCGGGGAGCTGTTTTTT. Protein sequence: CAIRDRGGSGELFF.

This clone has only one observation. The CDR3 DNA follows: TGCGCCAGCAGCTTGGAGCCGGCAGGGGGCCTTTCAGTCGAGCAGTACTTC. It is translated as CASSLEPAGGLSVEQYF. The chain combines TRBV5-1 with TRBJ2-7; TRBD1 matches at 8 bases. The CDR3 sequence is 17 residues long. Per germline, CDR1 SGHRS and CDR2 YFSETQ. J was trimmed by 6 bases and V by 0 bases; bases with no gene match: 14.

The chain carries TRBV6-2 or TRBV6-3 and TRBJ2-6; D remains unclear. Looked up from germline, CDR1 is MNHEY and CDR2 is SVGEGT. V was pared by 6 bases and J by 0 bases, with 6 bases between. There are 14 residues in the CDR3. CDR3 nucleotides: TGTGCCAGCAGCGACACCTCTGGGGCCAACGTCCTGACTTTC. Translating gives CASSDTSGANVLTF.

The genes are TRBV7-6 and TRBJ2-3, with D unresolved. CDR1 and CDR2 from the germline V gene are SGHVS and FNYEAQ. The CDR3 sequence is 13 residues long. V was cut by 4 bases and J by 0 bases, with 5 bases left in between. The CDR3 DNA is TGTGCCAGCAGCTCCGCCAGCACAGATACGCAGTATTTT. Protein sequence: CASSSASTDTQYF.

This sequence joins TRBV19 and TRBJ2-1, with 10 nucleotides matching TRBD1. CDR3 length equals 14 residues. After removal of 8 bases from V and 7 bases from J, the junction contained 8 bases not matched to a gene. From germline, CDR1 is LNHDA and CDR2 SQIVND (reference sequence). CDR3 sequence (DNA): TGTGCCAGTTCTACTCGGACAGGGGGGAATGAGCAGTTCTTC. This sequence encodes CASSTRTGGNEQFF. Variable domain in full (rest from reference TRBV19 and TRBJ2-1): DGGITQSPKYLFRKEGQNVTLSCEQNLNHDAMYWYRQDPGQGLRLIYYSQIVNDFQKGDIAEGYSVSREKKESFPLTVTSAQKNPTAFYLCASSTRTGGNEQFFGPGTRLTVL.

The chain has TRBV5-5 and TRBJ1-4; D is possibly TRBD1 (5 bases). CDR1 is SGHKS and CDR2 is YYEKEE in the germline V gene (reference sequence). Trimming took off 2 bases at V and 3 bases at J, with 8 bases between the two ends. The CDR3 is made up of 14 amino acids. CDR3 coding DNA: TGTGCCAGCAGCTTCCAGGGATCTAATGAAAAACTGTTTTTT. Its translation: CASSFQGSNEKLFF.

CDR3 in DNA: TGTGCCATCAATTTTCAGGCTAGGGGCGAAGGCGCAGATACGCAGTATTTT. This encodes CAINFQARGEGADTQYF. V usage is TRBV10-3 and J usage is TRBJ2-3; TRBD1 might be the D (5 bases). The CDR3 is 17 amino acids. Germline V CDR1 and CDR2: ENHRY, SYGVKD. V was clipped by 7 bases and J by 4 bases, with 24 bases between them.

The rearrangement links TRBV2 to TRBJ2-7; the D gene is possibly TRBD1 (6 bases). Trimming shortened V by 8 bases and J by 0 bases, and 8 bases separated the two germline ends. Germline lookup yields CDR1 SNHLY and CDR2 FYNNEI. This CDR3 has 12 residues. The CDR3 DNA is TGTGCCAGCCGGGACATCTCCTACGAGCAGTACTTC. This gives the protein CASRDISYEQYF.

The V and J genes are TRBV30 and TRBJ2-4; 7 bases are a match to TRBD2. The germline CDR1 and CDR2 sequences are GTSNPN and SVGIG (reference sequence). The junction had 8 bases not matched to a gene; V was cut back by 3 bases and J by 6 bases. CDR3 length: 14 amino acids. CDR3 sequence: CAWSRSPGGNIQYF. DNA of the CDR3: TGTGCCTGGAGCAGATCACCGGGAGGAAACATTCAGTACTTC.

This clone has a single count. This chain connects TRBV7-9 to TRBJ2-5; D unclear. Germline V gives CDR1 SEHNR, CDR2 FQNEAQ (reference sequence). The ends were cut back, 5 bases at V and 0 bases at J, with 4 bases in the middle. The length of the CDR3 is 12 residues. For the CDR3, the DNA is TGTGCCAGCAGCCCGTACCAAGAGACCCAGTACTTC. Residues: CASSPYQETQYF.

The V call is TRBV7-6, the J call TRBJ1-3, with D unclear. Trimming took 0 bases from V and 4 from J, leaving 7 bases between them. The germline CDR1 and CDR2 sequences are SGHVS and FNYEAQ. The CDR3 totals 14 residues. The CDR3 is CASSLARRGNTIYF. Written as DNA, the CDR3 is TGTGCCAGCAGCTTAGCAAGACGGGGAAACACCATATATTTT.

The chain recombines TRBV2 with TRBJ2-4; tentative D call: TRBD1 (6 bases). Germline-derived CDR1 and CDR2 are SNHLY and FYNNEI. The V and J ends lost 6 bases and 1 base respectively, with 16 bases between them. CDR3 size: 16 residues. CDR3 region: CASSPTPGEAKNIQYF. CDR3 bases: TGTGCCAGCAGCCCGACCCCAGGGGAGGCCAAAAACATTCAGTACTTC.

V gene TRBV12-1 combines with J gene TRBJ2-2; the table's D call TRBD2 went unverified against the DNA. TRBV12-1 is noted as a pseudogene. The CDR3 has 19 amino acids. The CDR3 loop is CASSFAGTSAGPNTGELFF. The CDR3 DNA is TGTGCCAGCAGCTTTGCGGGGACTAGCGCAGGACCGAACACCGGGGAGCTGTTTTTT.

This chain links TRBV19 with TRBJ1-1, with D unclear. V lost 2 bases and J 0 bases, leaving 7 bases between the germline ends. This CDR3 comprises 14 residues. Looked up from germline, CDR1 is LNHDA and CDR2 is SQIVND (reference sequence). CDR3 nucleotide sequence: TGTGCCAGTAGTATAATCCCGCTGAACACTGAAGCTTTCTTT. Protein: CASSIIPLNTEAFF.

This chain links TRBV2 with TRBJ1-2; 7 bases are a match to TRBD1. CDR3 length: 12 residues. Germline V gene data show CDR1 as SNHLY and CDR2 as FYNNEI. Germline trimming cut 7 bases from V and 4 bases from J; bases unmatched to any gene: 3. The CDR3 DNA reads as TGTGCCAGCAAAGGGGGCGGCTATGGCTACACCTTC. Amino acids: CASKGGGYGYTF.

The chain combines TRBV2 with TRBJ1-1, with 8 bases aligning to TRBD1. The V and J ends lost 5 bases and 7 bases, in that order; junction bases with no gene match: 9. CDR1 and CDR2 from the germline V gene are SNHLY and FYNNEI. This CDR3 contains 14 residues. CDR3: CASSFSGGAGEAFF. In nucleotides, the CDR3 is TGTGCCAGCAGTTTCTCAGGGGGCGCGGGTGAAGCTTTCTTT.

V is TRBV7-2 and J is TRBJ1-3; D is perhaps TRBD1 (6 bases). V lost 4 bases and J 3 bases, leaving 13 bases between the germline ends. The CDR3 consists of 15 residues. The germline gives CDR1 SGHTA, CDR2 FQGNSA. The CDR3 bases are TGTGCCAGCAGCTCCATGGACAGCATTGGAAACACCATATATTTT. This sequence encodes CASSSMDSIGNTIYF.

The V call is TRBV19, the J call TRBJ1-2; TRBD1 is a possible D gene (5 bases). The CDR3 extends over 15 amino acids. The germline V and J ends were trimmed by 6 bases and 0 bases, with 14 bases remaining between them. CDR1 is LNHDA and CDR2 is SQIVND in the germline V gene (reference sequence). The CDR3 protein is CASSLRQLSNYGYTF. The CDR3 DNA follows: TGTGCCAGTAGCCTTCGACAGCTTTCTAACTATGGCTACACCTTC.

A word on this clone: Within the sample, other DNA sequences also encode this same CDR3. V is TRBV6-5 and J is TRBJ1-6; the D is unclear. Trimming pared 0 bases from V and 7 bases from J, leaving 1 base between. In germline, CDR1 is MNHEY, CDR2 SVGAGI. This CDR3 spans 12 amino acids. The CDR3 protein is CASSYSNSPLHF. The CDR3 nucleotides are TGTGCCAGCAGTTACTCAAATTCACCCCTCCACTTT.

The table lists this clone with a few counts. The gene calls are TRBV10-3 and TRBJ2-2, with 9 bases lining up with TRBD2. The CDR3 is 18 residues long. The V segment lost 4 bases and the J segment 4 bases; nucleotides outside the gene matches: 13. Germline CDR1 and CDR2: ENHRY and SYGVKD. CDR3 protein: CAISVEAGGTSTTGELFF. For the CDR3, the DNA is TGTGCCATCAGTGTTGAGGCGGGGGGGACCTCGACCACCGGGGAGCTGTTTTTT.